The TCR beta chain described here comes from a study of CD8+ T cells in alopecia areata. Whole-study findings and limits: For lesional scalp, especially alopecia totalis/universalis, clonality was higher than in normal scalp.

This clone occurred a few times. Its antigen is unidentified. The CDR3 is 15 residues long. Germline CDR1 is MNHNS and CDR2 is SASEGT. The J segment lost 4 bases and the V segment lost 5 bases, leaving 5 bases of the junction unmatched. The sequencing template was cDNA reverse transcribed from extracted RNA. Only in-frame clones appear in the TCRdb table, and some are missing; sequencing was by immunoSEQ multiplex PCR. Among 90,000 to 130,000 clones listed, 55% to 70% were seen once. Material: NKG2D-low CD8+ T cells sorted from blood. The receptor was isolated from a human donor with alopecia areata. The chain recombines TRBV6-1 with TRBJ2-5; 12 bases are a match to TRBD2. In DNA, the CDR3 is TGTGCCAGCAGTCTGCTAGCGGGAGGGAGAGAGACCCAGTACTTC. Protein product: CASSLLAGGRETQYF.